This section outlines one TCR beta chain sequence together with its context. One entry per CDR3 protein, called by TCRdb with MiXCR from the 5' RACE reads. The data show more than 120,000 distinct CDR3 sequences, around 5.8% seen once. The data stem from a study of T-cell memory formation after mild COVID-19. Looking at the study overall: There were largely donor-specific TCR clusters.

The V and J ends lost 1 base and 5 bases, in that order; junction bases with no gene match: 15. Germline V lookup: CDR1 SGHTA, CDR2 FQGNSA. This CDR3 region has 19 residues. The sequence came from an adult woman who had mild COVID-19 (a few samples of this study predate the infection). Cell type and time point are not known. This chain links TRBV7-2 with TRBJ2-5; TRBD2 matches 11 bases. The source material was PBMCs or a T cell subset sorted from them (not recorded which). CDR3 DNA sequence: TGTGCCAGCAGCTTAGTTATTAGGTCTAGCGGGGGGTCCGGGGAGACCCAGTACTTC. As protein: CASSLVIRSSGGSGETQYF. Together with reference TRBV7-2 and TRBJ2-5, the CDR3 gives the full variable domain: GAGVSQSPSNKVTEKGKDVELRCDPISGHTALYWYRQSLGQGLEFLIYFQGNSAPDKSGLPSDRFSAERTGGSVSTLTIQRTQQEDSAVYLCASSLVIRSSGGSGETQYFGPGTRLLVL.